The 5 T cell receptor beta chains below all came from one sample that was sequenced in a study of CD8+ T cells in alopecia areata. Treatment denoted: oral pan-JAK inhibitor, 5-10 mg twice daily. RNA was extracted and reverse transcribed into cDNA as the sequencing template. Using immunoSEQ multiplex PCR, the repertoire was profiled, and TCRdb retains in-frame clones only, with some absent. The sample contains roughly 110,000 clones, about 83% of which appear only once. The material sequenced was CD8+ T cells sorted from blood, taken at week 24, from a patient treated with tofacitinib. The receptor source for this set is a human donor with alopecia areata.

V and J are TRBV27 and TRBJ2-3; TRBD2 is a possible D gene (6 bases). V shed 5 bases and J shed 6 bases, with 12 bases lying between them. This CDR3 contains 13 residues. The germline V gene has CDR1 MNHEY and CDR2 SMNVEV (reference sequence). CDR3 protein: CASSPIGGDTQYF. CDR3 coding DNA: TGTGCCAGCAGTCCGATTGGGGGGGATACGCAGTATTTT.

The CDR3 sequence: CASSFGTGDTDTQYF. CDR3 nucleotides: TGTGCCAGCAGCTTCGGGACAGGGGATACAGATACGCAGTATTTT. This rearrangement joins TRBV7-6 to TRBJ2-3; TRBD1 aligns across 10 bases. The germline V gene has CDR1 SGHVS and CDR2 FNYEAQ. The CDR3 loop spans 15 amino acids. Germline trimming cut 3 bases from V and 3 bases from J; bases unmatched to any gene: 3.

In nucleotides, the CDR3 is TGTGCCAGCAGCTGGGGGAGTGCTAACTATGGCTACACCTTC. Translating gives CASSWGSANYGYTF. V and J are TRBV5-6 and TRBJ1-2; tentatively, D is TRBD1 (5 bases). The germline CDR1 and CDR2 sequences are SGHDT and YYEEEE. The CDR3 covers 14 residues. The V end lost 3 bases, the J end lost 0 bases, and 9 bases lay between the germline ends.

The V call is TRBV29-1, the J call TRBJ2-3, with D tentatively TRBD2 (6 bases). V lost 7 bases and J lost 0, with 14 bases in between. The V gene's germline CDR1 is SQVTM and CDR2 ANQGSEA. The CDR3 consists of 14 residues. In DNA form, the CDR3 reads TGCAGCGCCCCTTTAGCGGTTAGCACAGATACGCAGTATTTT. Protein product: CSAPLAVSTDTQYF.

The chain uses TRBV29-1 and TRBJ1-1; D gene ambiguous. V lost 2 bases and J lost 3, with 10 bases in between. The germline V gene has CDR1 SQVTM and CDR2 ANQGSEA. The CDR3 contains 13 residues. For the CDR3, the DNA is TGCAGCGTTGAACGTGAGGGTCACACTGAAGCTTTCTTT. This encodes CSVEREGHTEAFF.